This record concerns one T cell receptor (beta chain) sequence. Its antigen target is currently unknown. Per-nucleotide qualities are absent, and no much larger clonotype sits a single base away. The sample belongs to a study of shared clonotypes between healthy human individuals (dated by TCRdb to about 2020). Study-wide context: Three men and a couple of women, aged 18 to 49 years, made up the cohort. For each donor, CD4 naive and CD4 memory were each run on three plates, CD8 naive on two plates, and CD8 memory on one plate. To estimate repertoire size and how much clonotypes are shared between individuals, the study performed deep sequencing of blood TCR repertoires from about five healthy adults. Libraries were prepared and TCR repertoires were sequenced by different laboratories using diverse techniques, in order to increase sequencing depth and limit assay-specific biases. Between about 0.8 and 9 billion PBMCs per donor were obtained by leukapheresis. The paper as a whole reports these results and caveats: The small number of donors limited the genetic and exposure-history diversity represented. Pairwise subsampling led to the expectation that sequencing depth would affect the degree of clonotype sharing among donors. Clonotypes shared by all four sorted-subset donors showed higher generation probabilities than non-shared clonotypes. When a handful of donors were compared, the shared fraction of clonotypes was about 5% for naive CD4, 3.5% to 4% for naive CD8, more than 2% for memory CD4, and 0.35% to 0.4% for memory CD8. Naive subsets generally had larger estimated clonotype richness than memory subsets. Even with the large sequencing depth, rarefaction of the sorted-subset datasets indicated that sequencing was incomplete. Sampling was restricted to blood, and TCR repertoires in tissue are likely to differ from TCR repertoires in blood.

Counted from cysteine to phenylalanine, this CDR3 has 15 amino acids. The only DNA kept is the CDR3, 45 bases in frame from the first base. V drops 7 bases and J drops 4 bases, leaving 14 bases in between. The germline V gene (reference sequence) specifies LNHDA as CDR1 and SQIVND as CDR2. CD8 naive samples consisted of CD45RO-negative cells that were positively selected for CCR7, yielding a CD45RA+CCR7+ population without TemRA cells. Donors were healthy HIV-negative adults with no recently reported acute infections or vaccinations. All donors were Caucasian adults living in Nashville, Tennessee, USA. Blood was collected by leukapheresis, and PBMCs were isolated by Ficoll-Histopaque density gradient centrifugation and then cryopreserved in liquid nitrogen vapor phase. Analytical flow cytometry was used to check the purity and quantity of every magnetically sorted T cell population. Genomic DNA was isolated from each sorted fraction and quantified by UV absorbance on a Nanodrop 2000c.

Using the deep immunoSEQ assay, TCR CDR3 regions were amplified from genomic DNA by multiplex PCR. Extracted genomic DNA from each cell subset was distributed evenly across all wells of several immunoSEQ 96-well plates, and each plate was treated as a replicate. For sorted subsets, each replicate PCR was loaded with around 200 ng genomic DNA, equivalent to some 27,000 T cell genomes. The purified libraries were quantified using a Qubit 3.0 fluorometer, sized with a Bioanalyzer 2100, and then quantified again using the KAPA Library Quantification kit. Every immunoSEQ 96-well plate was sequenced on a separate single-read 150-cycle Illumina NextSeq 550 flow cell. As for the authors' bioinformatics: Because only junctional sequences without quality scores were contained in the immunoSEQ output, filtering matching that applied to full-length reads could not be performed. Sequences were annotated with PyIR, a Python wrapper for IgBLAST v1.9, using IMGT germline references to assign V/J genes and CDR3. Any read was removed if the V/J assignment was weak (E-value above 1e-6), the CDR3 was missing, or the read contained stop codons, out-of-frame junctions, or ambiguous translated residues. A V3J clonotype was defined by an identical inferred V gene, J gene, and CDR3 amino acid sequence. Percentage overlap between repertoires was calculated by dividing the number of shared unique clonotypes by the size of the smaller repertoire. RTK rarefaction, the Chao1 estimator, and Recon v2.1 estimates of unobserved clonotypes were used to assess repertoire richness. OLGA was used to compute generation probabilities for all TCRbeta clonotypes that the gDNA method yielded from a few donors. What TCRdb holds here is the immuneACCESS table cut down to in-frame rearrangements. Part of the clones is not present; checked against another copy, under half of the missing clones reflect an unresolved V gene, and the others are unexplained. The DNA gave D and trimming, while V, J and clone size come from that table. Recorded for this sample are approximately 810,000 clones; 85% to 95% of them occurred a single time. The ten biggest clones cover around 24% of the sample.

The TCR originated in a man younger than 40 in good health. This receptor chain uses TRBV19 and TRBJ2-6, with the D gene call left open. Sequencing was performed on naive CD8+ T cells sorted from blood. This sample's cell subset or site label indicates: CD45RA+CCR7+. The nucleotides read TGTGCCAGTACCACTCTCACTCCCGGGGCCAACGTCCTGACTTTC. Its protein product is CASTTLTPGANVLTF. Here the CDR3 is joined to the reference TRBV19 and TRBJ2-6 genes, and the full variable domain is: DGGITQSPKYLFRKEGQNVTLSCEQNLNHDAMYWYRQDPGQGLRLIYYSQIVNDFQKGDIAEGYSVSREKKESFPLTVTSAQKNPTAFYLCASTTLTPGANVLTFGAGSRLTVL.